These T cell receptor beta chains were read from a single sample in a study of blood T cell repertoires in COVID-19. Data came from immunoSEQ multiplex PCR; TCRdb stores just in-frame clones and leaves some out. In the table there are 18,000 or so clones, roughly 90% of which are singletons. Sequences were obtained from peripheral blood. The receptors derive from a man aged 35 to 55 with active COVID-19. Both conserved end residues are part of each CDR3. Each record gives: V gene, D gene, CDR3 protein. D genes are given only for firm matches.

TRBV9 TRBD2 CASSVGAKKVGLAGLSSYNEQFF
TRBV5-1 TRBD2 CASSFAGLANNEQFF
TRBV11-1 - CASSLPGVEGYTF
TRBV9 - CASSVGSGTYNEQFF
TRBV2 - CASRREAGYTF
TRBV7-3 TRBD2 CASSAEPSGREYEQYF
TRBV18 TRBD1 CASSPDSTGNYGYTF
TRBV27 TRBD2 CASSLGTSGTDTQYF
TRBV7-7 TRBD2 CASSPSLASGMYEQFF
TRBV5-4 - CASSLPTGRKTGELFF
TRBV7-2 - CASTIWGDGYTF
TRBV6-4 - CASSERGRITEAFF
TRBV9 - CASSSAANTGELFF